This is a list of T cell receptor beta chains from one sample in a study of T cell repertoires in cytomegalovirus infection. These receptors lack a known antigen. TCRdb reprocessed the reads via MiXCR and lists one record per CDR3 protein. The data contain over 100,000 distinct CDR3 sequences, around 10% of them singletons. Sequencing was done on a sample of PBMCs, sequenced either directly or after in vitro stimulation (not recorded which). These receptors were obtained from a human donor in good health (CMV status not recorded). Some clones in this sample may be carry-over from other donors' samples. The CDR3 runs from the conserved cysteine through the conserved F or W. D genes are given only for firm matches. Not all rows give a size; the values are once, few, many and, for expanded clones, a class.

CDR3 protein,CDR3 DNA,V gene,D gene,J gene,clone size
CASSSKQGFGTDTQYF,TGTGCCAGTAGTTCAAAACAGGGGTTCGGCACAGATACGCAGTATTTT,TRBV19,TRBD1,TRBJ2-3,NA
CASSPLVGIYNEQFF,TGTGCCAGCAGCCCACTAGTAGGGATATACAATGAGCAGTTCTTC,TRBV6-1,NA,TRBJ2-1,few
CASSQDEGTHVNEQFF,TGCGCCAGCAGCCAAGATGAGGGGACGCATGTCAATGAGCAGTTCTTC,TRBV4-1,NA,TRBJ2-1,many
CSARDGGRTEAFF,TGCAGTGCTAGAGATGGGGGGCGGACTGAAGCTTTCTTT,TRBV20-1,NA,TRBJ1-1,many
CATSESREGYTF,TGTGCCACCAGTGAGTCGAGGGAAGGCTACACCTTC,TRBV24-1,NA,TRBJ1-2,NA
CASTPNSGRALNTQYF,TGTGCCAGCACCCCAAATAGCGGGAGGGCCTTGAATACGCAGTATTTT,TRBV7-2,TRBD2,TRBJ2-3,many
CASSQDLPRDTQYF,TGTGCCAGCAGCCAAGATCTACCCAGGGATACGCAGTATTTT,TRBV4-2,NA,TRBJ2-3,many
CASSLLAGNTEAFF,TGTGCCAGCAGCTTACTCGCGGGGAACACTGAAGCTTTCTTT,TRBV7-2,NA,TRBJ1-1,few
CASSYFDTQYF,TGTGCCAGCAGTTACTTTGATACGCAGTATTTT,TRBV6-5,NA,TRBJ2-3,few
CASSFDMDGYTF,TGTGCCAGCAGTTTCGACATGGATGGCTACACCTTC,TRBV2,NA,TRBJ1-2,few
CASSYIRGLATRGNIQYF,TGTGCCAGCAGTTACATCAGGGGACTAGCTACCCGAGGGAACATTCAGTACTTC,TRBV6-2/TRBV6-3,TRBD2,TRBJ2-4,few
CSAGPNGNEKLFF,TGCAGTGCTGGTCCTAACGGGAATGAAAAACTGTTTTTT,TRBV20-1,NA,TRBJ1-4,few
CASGQTSYGYTF,TGTGCCAGCGGGCAGACCTCTTATGGCTACACCTTC,TRBV6-6,NA,TRBJ1-2,many
CASAEEATYGYTF,TGTGCCAGTGCAGAGGAGGCTACCTATGGCTACACCTTC,TRBV28,NA,TRBJ1-2,few
CSAPSVAYNEQFF,TGCAGTGCTCCGAGCGTAGCCTACAATGAGCAGTTCTTC,TRBV20-1,NA,TRBJ2-1,few
CSATRTSGTSFTDTQYF,TGCAGTGCTACTCGGACTAGCGGTACCTCTTTCACAGATACGCAGTATTTT,TRBV20-1,TRBD2,TRBJ2-3,many
CASGRGEQYF,TGTGCCAGCGGTAGGGGTGAGCAGTACTTC,TRBV6-6,NA,TRBJ2-7,NA
CASEFEPYYEQYF,TGTGCCAGCGAGTTCGAGCCCTACTACGAGCAGTACTTC,TRBV6-1,NA,TRBJ2-7,NA
CSASPMGQGALGYGYTF,TGCAGTGCTTCCCCCATGGGGCAGGGGGCATTGGGCTATGGCTACACCTTC,TRBV20-1,TRBD1,TRBJ1-2,few
CASVGLADTGELFF,TGTGCCAGCGTCGGACTAGCGGACACCGGGGAGCTGTTTTTT,TRBV7-2,TRBD2,TRBJ2-2,many
CASSLRSGLETQYF,TGTGCCAGCAGTTTAAGATCAGGGTTGGAGACCCAGTACTTC,TRBV28,NA,TRBJ2-5,NA
CATSRDRSGTGNTIYF,TGTGCCACCAGCAGAGATCGGTCGGGGACTGGAAACACCATATATTTT,TRBV15,NA,TRBJ1-3,many
CASVSGSHYNEQFF,TGTGCCAGCGTCTCCGGGTCCCATTACAATGAGCAGTTCTTC,TRBV12-3/TRBV12-4,NA,TRBJ2-1,few
CASSPGGLPSYEQYF,TGTGCCAGCAGTCCGGGGGGACTCCCCTCCTACGAGCAGTACTTC,TRBV27,TRBD2,TRBJ2-7,few
CASSYLNNEQFF,TGTGCCAGCAGTTACCTAAACAATGAGCAGTTCTTC,TRBV6-2/TRBV6-3,NA,TRBJ2-1,NA
CASSGIAANTGELFF,TGTGCCAGCAGTGGGATAGCGGCGAACACCGGGGAGCTGTTTTTT,TRBV2,NA,TRBJ2-2,NA
CAMSGTAYNEQFF,TGTGCCATGAGCGGGACAGCCTATAATGAGCAGTTCTTC,TRBV10-3,NA,TRBJ2-1,few
CASSVAGTSGVDTQYF,TGTGCCAGCAGTGTGGCCGGGACTAGCGGTGTAGATACGCAGTATTTT,TRBV25-1,TRBD2,TRBJ2-3,NA
CASSLFHGTGGTGELFF,TGTGCCAGCAGCTTATTTCACGGGACAGGCGGCACCGGGGAGCTGTTTTTT,TRBV7-6,TRBD1,TRBJ2-2,few
CSASLLAGVQETQYF,TGCAGTGCTAGTCTCCTAGCGGGCGTACAAGAGACCCAGTACTTC,TRBV20-1,TRBD2,TRBJ2-5,many
CASSYSRGLAKNIQYF,TGTGCCAGCAGTTACTCGAGAGGGCTCGCCAAAAACATTCAGTACTTC,TRBV6-6,NA,TRBJ2-4,NA
CASSFQAGNQETQYF,TGTGCCAGCAGCTTTCAAGCGGGCAACCAAGAGACCCAGTACTTC,TRBV7-8,NA,TRBJ2-5,many
CASSLVLRGNQETQYF,TGTGCCAGCAGCTTGGTTTTGCGGGGGAACCAAGAGACCCAGTACTTC,TRBV5-6,TRBD2,TRBJ2-5,NA
CASSSEDPGQYSNQPQHF,TGTGCCAGCAGTTCAGAGGATCCGGGACAGTATAGCAATCAGCCCCAGCATTTT,TRBV12-3/TRBV12-4,TRBD1,TRBJ1-5,NA
CASSPEAGLRTYEQYF,TGTGCCAGCAGCCCGGAGGCGGGACTTCGAACCTACGAGCAGTACTTC,TRBV7-2,NA,TRBJ2-7,many
CASRGSGSWNEQFF,TGTGCCAGCAGAGGTAGCGGGAGCTGGAATGAGCAGTTCTTC,TRBV12-3/TRBV12-4,TRBD2,TRBJ2-1,NA